These T cell receptor beta chains were read from a single sample in a study of cytomegalovirus exposure and HLA in healthy donors. Generated by immunoSEQ multiplex PCR, the TCRdb table keeps only in-frame clones and is missing some. The sample consists of around 210,000 clones, roughly 83% of them appearing once. The sequenced material came from PBMCs. These receptors all stem from a male donor in good health and CMV-seropositive. Both conserved end residues are part of each CDR3. The D gene is left open where the match is weak. Clone size, where shown, is once, few, many, or a class for clones that have expanded.

CDR3 protein: CASSLTGMNQPQHF
CDR3 DNA: TGCGCCAGCAGCTTGACAGGCATGAATCAGCCCCAGCATTTT
D gene: NA
V gene: TRBV5-1
J gene: TRBJ1-5
clone size: NA

CDR3 protein: CASSGYLRDNYEQYF
CDR3 DNA: TGTGCCAGCTCAGGCTACCTCCGGGACAACTACGAGCAGTACTTC
D gene: NA
V gene: TRBV18
J gene: TRBJ2-7
clone size: NA

CDR3 protein: CASSGSETRGSEQFF
CDR3 DNA: TGTGCCAGCAGCGGGTCCGAGACTAGAGGGAGTGAGCAGTTCTTC
D gene: NA
V gene: TRBV9
J gene: TRBJ2-1
clone size: few

CDR3 protein: CASKAGQETQYF
CDR3 DNA: TGTGCCAGCAAGGCGGGGCAAGAGACCCAGTACTTC
D gene: NA
V gene: TRBV7-9
J gene: TRBJ2-5
clone size: NA

CDR3 protein: CASSPSDRGGEKLFF
CDR3 DNA: TGTGCCAGCAGCCCCTCCGACAGGGGAGGTGAAAAACTGTTTTTT
D gene: TRBD1
V gene: TRBV9
J gene: TRBJ1-4
clone size: few

CDR3 protein: CASSSRTGGEYGYTF
CDR3 DNA: TGTGCCAGCAGCTCTAGGACAGGGGGGGAGTATGGCTACACCTTC
D gene: TRBD1
V gene: TRBV5-4
J gene: TRBJ1-2
clone size: few

CDR3 protein: CASSSPRGQGSYEQYF
CDR3 DNA: TGTGCCAGCAGCTCTCCCCGCGGACAGGGATCCTACGAGCAGTACTTC
D gene: TRBD1
V gene: TRBV7-2
J gene: TRBJ2-7
clone size: NA

CDR3 protein: CASSEVPRSSGNTIYF
CDR3 DNA: TGTGCCAGCAGTGAAGTCCCACGGAGCTCTGGAAACACCATATATTTT
D gene: NA
V gene: TRBV2
J gene: TRBJ1-3
clone size: NA

CDR3 protein: CASSEDRAGGYTF
CDR3 DNA: TGTGCCAGCAGCGAAGACAGGGCGGGGGGCTACACCTTC
D gene: TRBD1
V gene: TRBV7-2
J gene: TRBJ1-2
clone size: NA

CDR3 protein: CASRDRIPYQPQHF
CDR3 DNA: TGTGCCAGCAGGGACAGGATCCCCTATCAGCCCCAGCATTTT
D gene: TRBD1
V gene: TRBV6-1
J gene: TRBJ1-5
clone size: NA

CDR3 protein: CASSPNQETQYF
CDR3 DNA: TGCGCCAGCAGCCCCAACCAAGAGACCCAGTACTTC
D gene: NA
V gene: TRBV5-1
J gene: TRBJ2-5
clone size: NA

CDR3 protein: CASSSRGQGNEQYF
CDR3 DNA: TGTGCCAGCAGCTCAAGGGGACAGGGGAACGAGCAGTACTTC
D gene: TRBD1
V gene: TRBV27
J gene: TRBJ2-7
clone size: NA

CDR3 protein: CASSLDGSPYNEQFF
CDR3 DNA: TGTGCCAGCAGCTTGGACGGGAGCCCCTACAATGAGCAGTTCTTC
D gene: NA
V gene: TRBV5-8
J gene: TRBJ2-1
clone size: NA

CDR3 protein: CATATGPNTEAFF
CDR3 DNA: TGTGCCACCGCGACAGGGCCGAACACTGAAGCTTTCTTT
D gene: TRBD1
V gene: TRBV10-3
J gene: TRBJ1-1
clone size: NA

CDR3 protein: CASSLGTGQSALHF
CDR3 DNA: TGTGCCAGCAGCTTGGGGACAGGGCAATCGGCCCTCCACTTT
D gene: TRBD1
V gene: TRBV5-6
J gene: TRBJ1-6
clone size: NA

CDR3 protein: CASSYTGGPQPQHF
CDR3 DNA: TGTGCCAGCAGCTACACAGGGGGCCCACAGCCCCAGCATTTT
D gene: TRBD1
V gene: TRBV7-9
J gene: TRBJ1-5
clone size: NA

CDR3 protein: CASSNHPQGGEKLFF
CDR3 DNA: TGTGCCAGTAGTAACCACCCCCAGGGAGGGGAAAAACTGTTTTTT
D gene: NA
V gene: TRBV19
J gene: TRBJ1-4
clone size: few

CDR3 protein: CASSLVYPRGGRRELFF
CDR3 DNA: TGTGCCAGCAGCTTAGTGTACCCCCGGGGGGGTCGCAGGGAGCTGTTTTTT
D gene: TRBD2
V gene: TRBV7-2
J gene: TRBJ2-2
clone size: NA

CDR3 protein: CASSLWGVQETQYF
CDR3 DNA: TGCGCCAGCAGCTTGTGGGGGGTCCAAGAGACCCAGTACTTC
D gene: NA
V gene: TRBV5-1
J gene: TRBJ2-5
clone size: NA

CDR3 protein: CASSPGTDEQYF
CDR3 DNA: TGTGCCAGCTCACCAGGGACAGACGAGCAGTACTTC
D gene: TRBD1
V gene: TRBV18
J gene: TRBJ2-7
clone size: NA

CDR3 protein: CASSPPGRETQYF
CDR3 DNA: TGTGCCAGCTCACCACCAGGGAGGGAGACCCAGTACTTC
D gene: NA
V gene: TRBV18
J gene: TRBJ2-5
clone size: few

CDR3 protein: CASSQDGTSAQSSYNEQFF
CDR3 DNA: TGCGCCAGCAGCCAAGATGGGACTAGCGCCCAGAGCTCCTACAATGAGCAGTTCTTC
D gene: TRBD2
V gene: TRBV4-3
J gene: TRBJ2-1
clone size: NA

CDR3 protein: CASRHLDREEYGYTF
CDR3 DNA: TGTGCCAGCAGGCATCTCGACAGGGAAGAGTATGGCTACACCTTC
D gene: TRBD1
V gene: TRBV27
J gene: TRBJ1-2
clone size: NA